One sample yielded the 26 T cell receptor beta chains listed below, sequenced in a study of cytomegalovirus exposure and HLA in healthy donors. Primers for the PCR totalled 60 Vbeta and 13 Jbeta. TCRdb's copy holds only in-frame clones and misses some; the assay was immunoSEQ multiplex PCR. The table lists around 190,000 clones, approximately 79% of them singletons. Specimen: PBMCs. All receptors derive from a woman between 18 and 29 years old in good health and CMV-seronegative.

The CDR3 bases are TGTGCCAGCACCTTAGGGGTCACTGAAGCTTTCTTT. Translating it yields CASTLGVTEAFF. The rearrangement links TRBV28 to TRBJ1-1, with a tentative D call TRBD1 (5 bases). Looked up from germline, CDR1 is MDHEN and CDR2 is SYDVKM. The CDR3 is 12 residues long. Trimming left V 7 bases short and J 4 bases short, with 10 bases between.

The chain carries TRBV7-6 and TRBJ1-4, with unresolved D. The CDR3 sequence is 13 residues long. Germline CDR1 is SGHVS and CDR2 is FNYEAQ. V was pared by 7 bases and J by 12 bases, with 18 bases between. The chain's CDR3 is CASTEGNGGELFF. In DNA form, the CDR3 reads TGTGCCAGCACCGAGGGCAACGGCGGGGAACTGTTTTTT.

The rearrangement uses TRBV7-7 and TRBJ1-2; 8 bases align to TRBD1. The V gene's germline CDR1 is SSHAT and CDR2 FNYEAQ (reference sequence). This CDR3 has 15 residues. Losses at the gene ends were 6 bases for V and 4 bases for J; bases not matched to a gene: 10. CDR3 sequence: CASRPKTGGAYGYTF. CDR3 DNA sequence: TGTGCCAGCAGACCCAAAACAGGGGGAGCCTATGGCTACACCTTC.

The rearrangement uses TRBV2 and TRBJ1-4; D is ambiguous. Trimming took off 7 bases at V and 0 bases at J, with 9 bases between the two ends. The CDR3 loop spans 14 amino acids. CDR1 is SNHLY, CDR2 FYNNEI, per germline. This chain's CDR3 is CASTLTTTNEKLFF. The CDR3 DNA follows: TGTGCCAGCACCCTTACTACAACTAATGAAAAACTGTTTTTT.

The chain is built from TRBV30 and TRBJ1-1, with D possibly being TRBD1 (5 bases). The CDR3 is 14 residues long. The V gene lost 0 bases and the J gene lost 0 bases, with 8 bases spanning the gap. Per germline, CDR1 GTSNPN and CDR2 SVGIG (reference sequence). CDR3 sequence: CAWSVPGVNTEAFF. The DNA for the CDR3 is TGTGCCTGGAGTGTACCGGGGGTGAACACTGAAGCTTTCTTT.

The chain uses TRBV28 and TRBJ2-5; 10 bases match TRBD1. Unmatched junction bases numbered 17, after V lost 6 bases and J lost 1 base. The CDR3 runs 19 residues. Germline CDR1 and CDR2: MDHEN and SYDVKM. The CDR3 DNA follows: TGTGCCAGCAGCCGATCGTGGGGGACAGGGGCGCTTACCCAAGAGACCCAGTACTTC. Translating gives CASSRSWGTGALTQETQYF. Looking up the rest from reference TRBV28 and TRBJ2-5 gives the full variable domain: DVKVTQSSRYLVKRTGEKVFLECVQDMDHENMFWYRQDPGLGLRLIYFSYDVKMKEKGDIPEGYSVSREKKERFSLILESASTNQTSMYLCASSRSWGTGALTQETQYFGPGTRLLVL.

This sequence joins TRBV6-5 and TRBJ1-1; 8 nucleotides line up with TRBD1. Germline trimming cut 6 bases from V and 7 bases from J; bases unmatched to any gene: 10. The CDR3 contains 14 residues. Germline V gene lookup returns CDR1 MNHEY and CDR2 SVGAGI. The CDR3 DNA follows: TGTGCCAGCAGCCTGGGACAGGCCGAGATTGAAGCTTTCTTT. Translation gives CASSLGQAEIEAFF.

The V gene is TRBV10-3, the J gene TRBJ2-1, with 8 nucleotides matching TRBD2. There are 16 residues in the CDR3. Looked up from germline, CDR1 is ENHRY and CDR2 is SYGVKD. V trimming: 3 bases; J trimming: 4 bases; junction bases outside the gene matches: 8. The CDR3: CAISDGRGGKYNEQFF. In DNA, the CDR3 is TGTGCCATCAGTGACGGTCGGGGGGGAAAATACAATGAGCAGTTCTTC.

In its sample, this clone was seen a few times. This chain connects TRBV5-1 to TRBJ2-3; the match to TRBD2 covers 7 bases. Trimming took 1 base from V and 8 from J; bases not matched to a gene: 7. Germline V gene sequence: CDR1 SGHRS, CDR2 YFSETQ. The CDR3 length is 14 residues. The CDR3 region has the DNA TGCGCCAGCAGCTTGTTGGCGGGGGTGGGTACGCAGTATTTT. Protein: CASSLLAGVGTQYF.

In this sample, this clone turned up a few times. The chain combines TRBV7-2 with TRBJ1-1; TRBD1 agrees at 7 bases. Trimming at V came to 6 bases and at J to 5 bases, leaving 15 bases not matched to a gene. The CDR3 has 16 residues. The germline V gene encodes CDR1 SGHTA and CDR2 FQGNSA. The CDR3 is CASSLGRTGEGTEAFF. The CDR3 DNA is TGTGCCAGCAGTCTGGGTCGAACAGGGGAAGGGACTGAAGCTTTCTTT.

Only a few counts were recorded for this clone. The CDR3 is CASSKLQNSPLHF. Written as DNA, the CDR3 is TGTGCCAGCAGCAAATTACAGAATTCACCCCTCCACTTT. This chain uses TRBV28 with TRBJ1-6; D is undetermined. Trimming took off 6 bases at V and 7 bases at J, with 10 bases between the two ends. Germline CDR1 MDHEN, CDR2 SYDVKM. CDR3 length: 13 residues.

The chain employs TRBV5-4 and TRBJ1-2; 8 nucleotides align to TRBD1. The CDR3 spans 15 residues. V was clipped by 4 bases and J by 4 bases; unmatched bases: 9. CDR1 SGHNT and CDR2 YYREEE come from the germline V gene (reference sequence). CDR3 protein: CASSGGTGGPYGYTF. CDR3 DNA: TGTGCCAGCAGCGGTGGCACAGGGGGGCCCTATGGCTACACCTTC.

A single count supports this clone. The chain links TRBV5-1 to TRBJ1-2; 7 bases align to TRBD1. CDR1 and CDR2 (germline): SGHRS, YFSETQ. The CDR3 is 14 residues long. The J segment lost 3 bases and the V segment lost 7 bases, leaving 9 bases of the junction unmatched. The CDR3 here is CASSLTGTDYGYTF. The CDR3 coding sequence is TGCGCCAGCTCCTTGACAGGGACCGACTATGGCTACACCTTC.

This clone turned up a few times. The CDR3 spells CASRDQGAAYNSPLHF. The CDR3, as DNA: TGTGCCAGTAGGGATCAGGGGGCGGCCTATAATTCACCCCTCCACTTT. V usage is TRBV19 and J usage is TRBJ1-6; 8 nucleotides line up with TRBD1. Germline lookup yields CDR1 LNHDA and CDR2 SQIVND (reference sequence). Trimming removed 6 bases from V and 2 bases from J; junction bases left unmatched: 6. The CDR3 is 16 residues long.

This chain joins TRBV30 and TRBJ2-1; 8 bases match TRBD2. The ends lost 5 bases at V and 3 bases at J; junction bases unmatched: 0. Germline-derived CDR1 and CDR2 are GTSNPN and SVGIG (reference sequence). CDR3 length: 12 amino acids. This CDR3 reads CAWRGGYNEQFF. CDR3 sequence (DNA): TGTGCCTGGCGGGGGGGCTACAATGAGCAGTTCTTC.

This clone was counted a single time. The gene calls are TRBV7-3 and TRBJ1-1; D possibly corresponds to TRBD1 (5 bases). From germline, CDR1 is SGHTA and CDR2 FQGTGA. This CDR3 has 12 residues. Trimming shortened V by 5 bases and J by 10 bases, and 14 bases separated the two germline ends. CDR3 nucleotides: TGTGCCAGCAGCCTAGGGCAGGGCACAGCTTTCTTT. Its translation is CASSLGQGTAFF.

V usage is TRBV4-3 and J usage is TRBJ2-7; 7 bases map to TRBD2. The CDR3 contains 15 residues. Germline assignment: CDR1 LGHNA and CDR2 YSLEER. The junction had 5 bases not matched to a gene; V was cut back by 0 bases and J by 3 bases. The CDR3 DNA is TGCGCCAGCAGCCAAGACCTAGCGGAGTACTACGAGCAGTACTTC. Its protein product is CASSQDLAEYYEQYF.

This rearrangement joins TRBV4-3 to TRBJ2-2; D might be TRBD1 (6 bases). V was trimmed by 2 bases and J by 4 bases, leaving 11 bases between them. Germline V CDR1 and CDR2: LGHNA, YSLEER. The CDR3 contains 15 residues. CDR3 DNA: TGCGCCAGCAGCCAAAACAGGGCCGTCACCGGGGAGCTGTTTTTT. This encodes CASSQNRAVTGELFF.

This chain links TRBV5-8 with TRBJ2-4; TRBD1 matches 9 bases. With V trimmed by 1 base and J by 11 bases, 13 bases remained unmatched. There are 16 residues in the CDR3. Germline lookup yields CDR1 SGHTS and CDR2 YDEGEE. CDR3 DNA sequence: TGTGCCAGCAGCTTGAAGGGGACAGGGAAGGGGTCGCTTCAGTACTTC. Residues: CASSLKGTGKGSLQYF.

The CDR3 region is CATAGSYNEQFF. The CDR3 DNA sequence: TGTGCCACAGCGGGCTCCTACAATGAGCAGTTCTTC. The V call is TRBV10-3, the J call TRBJ2-1; TRBD2 is a possible D gene (6 bases). The CDR3 has 12 amino acids. CDR1 is ENHRY and CDR2 is SYGVKD in the germline V gene. Trimming cost V 10 bases and J 0 bases, with 7 bases left between them.

CDR3 protein: CASRGRGQSYEQYF. The CDR3 DNA is TGTGCCAGCAGGGGGCGGGGTCAATCCTACGAGCAGTACTTC. The genes are TRBV28 and TRBJ2-7, with D possibly matching TRBD2 (6 bases). Germline loops: CDR1 MDHEN, CDR2 SYDVKM. V was trimmed by 6 bases and J by 1 base, leaving 13 bases between them. This CDR3 is 14 amino acids long.

The chain joins TRBV5-1 to TRBJ1-5, with a possible D match to TRBD1 (5 bases). CDR1 is SGHRS, CDR2 YFSETQ, per germline. The CDR3 sequence is 14 residues long. Trimming pared 1 base from V and 4 bases from J, leaving 9 bases between. The CDR3 bases are TGCGCCAGCAGCTTGACAGGAGTTAATCAGCCCCAGCATTTT. Residues: CASSLTGVNQPQHF.

CDR3 nucleotide sequence: TGTGCCAGCAGCCCGAGACCGGGACAGGGCACCTACGAGCAGTACTTC. Its translation is CASSPRPGQGTYEQYF. The rearrangement uses TRBV7-2 and TRBJ2-7; 9 bases map to TRBD1. CDR1 and CDR2 from the germline V gene are SGHTA and FQGNSA. The CDR3 length is 16 residues. Losses at the gene ends were 5 bases for V and 2 bases for J; bases not matched to a gene: 10. Variable domain in full (rest from reference TRBV7-2 and TRBJ2-7): GAGVSQSPSNKVTEKGKDVELRCDPISGHTALYWYRQSLGQGLEFLIYFQGNSAPDKSGLPSDRFSAERTGGSVSTLTIQRTQQEDSAVYLCASSPRPGQGTYEQYFGPGTRLTVT.

The chain recombines TRBV7-2 with TRBJ1-2; D unresolved. The germline V gene encodes CDR1 SGHTA and CDR2 FQGNSA. Deletions cut 2 bases from V and 5 bases from J, with 12 bases between. The CDR3 is 14 amino acids. CDR3 loop: CASSLSLSEYGYTF. As DNA, the CDR3 is TGTGCCAGCAGCTTATCTCTGTCCGAGTATGGCTACACCTTC.

The gene calls are TRBV7-8 and TRBJ1-1; D ambiguous. V dropped 6 bases and J dropped 0 bases, with 14 bases sitting between them. The germline CDR1 and CDR2 sequences are SGHVS and FQNEAQ. The CDR3 consists of 15 residues. The CDR3 spells CASSLLRTVNTEAFF. As DNA, the CDR3 is TGTGCCAGCAGTCTTCTCCGCACAGTGAACACTGAAGCTTTCTTT.

This clone was seen a handful of times. This CDR3 is also generated by other DNA sequences in the sample. The CDR3 protein is CASSESGETGELFF. CDR3 DNA sequence: TGCGCCAGCAGTGAGTCGGGAGAAACCGGGGAGCTGTTTTTT. The chain combines TRBV10-1 with TRBJ2-2, with D perhaps TRBD2 (5 bases). V lost 0 bases and J lost 5, with 7 bases in between. The CDR3 is 14 residues long. Germline lookup yields CDR1 WNHNN and CDR2 SYGVQD (reference sequence).